The clone carrying this TCR beta chain came up a few times. The sample belongs to a study of blood T cells in healthy people across ages. Study overall: Template switching caught about one barcoded beta molecule for each two T cells.

Each sample gave at least 6.5 million isolated PBMCs. Primed by a sample-barcoded 5' primer and a J-beta primer mix, a second PCR proceeded for roughly 7 to 11 cycles. TCRdb reprocessed the 5' RACE reads via MiXCR and lists one record per CDR3 protein. There are about 930,000 distinct CDR3 sequences in the sample; under 35% occur only once, and about a tenth lies in the top ten. Germline lookup yields CDR1 SNHLY and CDR2 FYNNEI. This CDR3 region has 13 residues. The ends were cut back, 4 bases at V and 4 bases at J, with 10 bases in the middle. These data also formed part of another study, on T cells of mothers and their children. This second study says: Per 15 ul, 1.5 ug of RNA was used, with all extracted RNA going into cDNA synthesis.

Source material: blood. The chain couples TRBV2 to TRBJ1-2; D unresolved. This clonotype originated in a woman in her thirties or forties in good health. The CDR3 region is CASSVRTVYGYTF. CDR3 DNA sequence: TGTGCCAGCAGTGTCAGGACGGTCTATGGCTACACCTTC.